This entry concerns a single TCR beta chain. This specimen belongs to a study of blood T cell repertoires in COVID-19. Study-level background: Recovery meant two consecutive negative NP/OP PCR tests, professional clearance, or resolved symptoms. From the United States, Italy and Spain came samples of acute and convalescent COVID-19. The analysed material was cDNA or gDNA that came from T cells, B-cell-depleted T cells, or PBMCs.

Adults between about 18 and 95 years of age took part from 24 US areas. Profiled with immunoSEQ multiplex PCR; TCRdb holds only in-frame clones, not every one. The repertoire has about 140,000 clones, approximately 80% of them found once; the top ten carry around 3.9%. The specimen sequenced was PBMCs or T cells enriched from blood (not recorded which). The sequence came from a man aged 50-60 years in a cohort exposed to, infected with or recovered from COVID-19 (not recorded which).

CDR3: CASSYSTGTGINYGYTF. DNA of the CDR3: TGTGCCAGCAGTTACTCGACCGGGACAGGGATTAACTATGGCTACACCTTC. The chain carries TRBV6-2 or TRBV6-3 and TRBJ1-2; TRBD1 matches at 9 bases. With V trimmed by 0 bases and J by 1 base, 6 bases remained unmatched. The length of the CDR3 is 17 residues. Germline-derived CDR1 and CDR2 are MNHEY and SVGEGT.